The sequence of this TCR beta chain was determined in a study of beta chain features in type 1 diabetes. Trimming stripped 0 bases from V and 9 bases from J, with 13 bases between. Germline V CDR1 and CDR2: SGHRS, YFSETQ. This CDR3 comprises 14 residues. The authors reverse transcribed all of the isolated RNA, so sequencing captured expressed TCRB transcripts. The protocol was immunoSEQ multiplex PCR, while the TCRdb copy is restricted to in-frame clones and leaves out a portion. This table has 350,000 to 400,000 clones, over 13% appearing once. Notes on the study in general: VDJ junctions in type 1 diabetes patients carried more deletions and fewer insertions.

As regards this clone: Its antigen is unknown.

The chain uses TRBV5-1 and TRBJ2-1; a possible D gene is TRBD2 (6 bases). The receptor was derived from a woman younger than 30 in good health. The specimen sequenced was naive CD4+ T cells from blood. DNA of the CDR3: TGCGCCAGCAGCTTGGGTTCGGAGGGCGGTGAGCAGTTCTTC. Protein sequence: CASSLGSEGGEQFF.